A single sample gave rise to the 25 T cell receptor beta chains below, sequenced in a study of T cells in Graves' hyperthyroidism and ophthalmopathy. Using RNA transcripts as the source, TCR beta CDR3 regions were amplified. First-round RT-PCR with HTBI primers amplified the TCR CDR3 region. TCRdb ran MiXCR on the multiplex PCR reads and lists one entry per CDR3 protein. This table holds a few hundred thousand distinct CDR3 sequences, approximately 44% found once. Sequencing was carried out using peripheral blood or thyroid tissue (not recorded which). Receptor source: a woman aged 18-35 years with Graves' hyperthyroidism.

J is TRBJ1-6 and V is TRBV9, with 8 positions matching TRBD1. This CDR3 is built from 15 residues. The V and J ends lost 5 bases and 7 bases, in that order; junction bases with no gene match: 8. CDR1 is SGDLS and CDR2 is YYNGEE in the germline V gene. CDR3: CASSSQGTGNSPLHF. The CDR3 region has the DNA TGTGCCAGCAGTTCCCAAGGGACAGGAAATTCACCCCTCCACTTT.

This clonotype has only a few counts. CDR3 protein: CASSLLVNEQFF. CDR3 nucleotides: TGTGCCAGCAGTTTATTGGTAAATGAGCAGTTCTTC. This rearrangement joins TRBV12-3 or TRBV12-4 to TRBJ2-5; D not certain. Matching the DNA end better, TRBJ2-1 makes the J call doubtful. This CDR3 is built from 12 residues.

The chain employs TRBV7-8 and TRBJ2-7; TRBD1 aligns across 12 bases. The germline V gene encodes CDR1 SGHVS and CDR2 FQNEAQ. The CDR3 is 18 residues long. Losses at the gene ends were 3 bases for V and 0 bases for J; bases not matched to a gene: 9. CDR3 bases: TGTGCCAGCAGCTTTCGGGGACAGGGGGCGGTCAGCTCCTACGAGCAGTACTTC. Its protein is CASSFRGQGAVSSYEQYF.

To note about this clonotype: The germline gene is not matched at one end of the junction; a read error may be the cause. The chain uses TRBV5-1 and TRBJ2-2, with TRBD2 as a possible D gene (5 bases). From germline, CDR1 is SGHRS and CDR2 YFSETQ. The CDR3 runs to 15 residues. The CDR3: CASSLRLDPSGKLFF. The CDR3 coding sequence is TGCGCCAGCAGCCTTCGGTTAGATCCGTCCGGGAAGCTGTTTTTT.

Many counts were recorded for this clonotype. V is TRBV12-3 or TRBV12-4 and J is TRBJ2-7; 10 bases are a match to TRBD1. Germline trimming cut 5 bases from V and 2 bases from J; bases unmatched to any gene: 6. The CDR3 sequence is 15 residues long. CDR3 bases: TGTGCCAGCAGTGATAGGACAGGGGGAACCTACGAGCAGTACTTC. This codes for CASSDRTGGTYEQYF.

Regarding this clonotype: Because the CDR3's place on the DNA is in doubt, the DNA is left out and the CDR3 is given as listed by TCRdb. The gene calls are TRBV29-1 and TRBJ2-2; the D call in the table, TRBD1, was not verified against the DNA. The CDR3 is 15 residues long, counting both termini. Germline CDR1 SQVTM, CDR2 ANQGSEA. Here the CDR3 reads CSARQGAIGPGSCFF.

In its sample, this clonotype was seen a few times. The chain employs TRBV18 and TRBJ2-5; possible D gene TRBD2, 6 bases. The CDR3 runs 17 residues. Germline CDR1 is KGHSH and CDR2 is LQKENI. The germline V and J ends were trimmed by 2 bases and 2 bases, with 18 bases remaining between them. CDR3 DNA: TGTGCCAGCTCACCAGTGGCGGGGCCCTCTTCACAAGAGACCCAGTACTTC. Protein product: CASSPVAGPSSQETQYF.

This clonotype was counted ten times or more. The chain has TRBV2 and TRBJ1-2, with 7 bases lining up with TRBD1. After removal of 6 bases from V and 1 base from J, the junction contained 8 bases not matched to a gene. Germline loops: CDR1 SNHLY, CDR2 FYNNEI. The CDR3 is 15 residues long. In DNA, the CDR3 is TGTGCCAGCAGAGGGACAGACACCGTTAACTATGGCTACACCTTC. This gives the protein CASRGTDTVNYGYTF.

The chain joins TRBV20-1 to TRBJ2-7, with 9 bases matching TRBD1. Germline values: CDR1 DFQATT, CDR2 SNEGSKA (reference sequence). V was pared by 0 bases and J by 7 bases, with 10 bases of the junction left unmatched. CDR3 length equals 15 residues. As DNA, the CDR3 is TGCAGTGCTAGAGACCGGGACAGGGACCTCTATGAGCAGTACTTC. Translating gives CSARDRDRDLYEQYF.

This chain connects TRBV29-1 to TRBJ2-7, with 12 bases lining up with TRBD2. The V gene's germline CDR1 is SQVTM and CDR2 ANQGSEA. Trimming took 6 bases from V and 9 from J; bases not matched to a gene: 12. CDR3 size: 14 residues. This CDR3 is CSVRLAGVRRGQYF. DNA for the CDR3: TGCAGCGTCCGACTAGCGGGAGTTCGTCGGGGGCAGTACTTC.

There are many counts of this clonotype. The chain uses TRBV25-1 and TRBJ1-2; D not resolved. Germline values: CDR1 MGHDK, CDR2 SYGVNS. V lost 2 bases and J lost 4, with 8 bases in between. The CDR3 length is 13 residues. The CDR3 region is CASSEGPAYGYTF. CDR3 bases: TGTGCCAGCAGTGAAGGGCCGGCCTATGGCTACACCTTC.

This clonotype was seen a handful of times. The chain links TRBV2 to TRBJ2-7; D is unresolved. The CDR3 sequence is 13 residues long. Germline V lookup: CDR1 SNHLY, CDR2 FYNNEI. Trimming left V 8 bases short and J 3 bases short, with 14 bases between. In nucleotides, the CDR3 is TGTGCCAGCGGCCCTACGGCTAACTACGAGCAGTACTTC. Its translation is CASGPTANYEQYF.

This chain uses TRBV7-2 with TRBJ1-5; D unclear. Germline-derived CDR1 and CDR2 are SGHTA and FQGNSA. Trimming left V 11 bases short and J 1 base short, with 15 bases between. This CDR3 region has 14 residues. DNA for the CDR3: TGTGCCTGGAGTGTACGGGTCAGCAATCAGCCCCAGCATTTT. It specifies CAWSVRVSNQPQHF.

Comment on this clonotype: This sequence may be a read error, since a much larger clone differs from it by one base. The conserved final phenylalanine or tryptophan is absent from the CDR3, which likely points to a read error. The rearrangement joins TRBV6-1 to TRBJ1-6, with D uncertain. Germline CDR1 reads MNHNS; CDR2 reads SASEGT. The CDR3 is made up of 14 amino acids. V shed 0 bases and J shed 11 bases, with 11 bases lying between them. The CDR3 here is CASSEAARNPPLHL. CDR3 DNA sequence: TGTGCCAGCAGTGAAGCGGCCCGTAACCCACCCCTCCACCTT.

This clonotype was counted ten times or more. This chain connects TRBV10-3 to TRBJ2-6, with a tentative D call TRBD2 (7 bases). This CDR3 contains 18 residues. Germline V gene data show CDR1 as ENHRY and CDR2 as SYGVKD. The V gene lost 0 bases and the J gene lost 0 bases, with 12 bases spanning the gap. The DNA of the CDR3 is TGTGCCATCAGTGAGTCAGGGGGAGGGTACTCTGGGGCCAACGTCCTGACTTTC. Encoded protein: CAISESGGGYSGANVLTF.

This chain joins TRBV4-2 and TRBJ1-2, with 7 nucleotides matching TRBD1. CDR3 length equals 17 residues. In germline, CDR1 is LGHNA, CDR2 YNFKEQ. V was clipped by 1 base and J by 0 bases; unmatched bases: 8. The CDR3 sequence is CASSQVFATGSNYGYTF. In DNA form, the CDR3 reads TGTGCCAGCAGCCAAGTATTTGCGACAGGGTCTAACTATGGCTACACCTTC.

The genes are TRBV5-4 and TRBJ1-6; D perhaps matches TRBD1 (6 bases). V lost 1 base and J lost 7, with 15 bases in between. The CDR3 totals 16 residues. Germline-derived CDR1 and CDR2 are SGHNT and YYREEE (reference sequence). CDR3 residues: CASSLPGQRRNSPLHF. DNA for the CDR3: TGTGCCAGCAGCTTGCCGGGACAAAGAAGGAATTCACCCCTCCACTTT.

This chain links TRBV4-3 with TRBJ2-1, with TRBD1 identical over 7 bases. V dropped 3 bases and J dropped 6; count of bases not matched to a gene: 8. The CDR3 length is 15 residues. CDR1 is LGHNA, CDR2 YSLEER, per germline. DNA for the CDR3: TGCGCCAGCAGCCAGCAACGACAGGGTCGCAATGAGCAGTTCTTC. Its protein product is CASSQQRQGRNEQFF.

This clonotype has a count of ten or more. J is TRBJ1-2 and V is TRBV18; D gene ambiguous. With 2 bases removed from V and 5 bases from J, the gap between germline ends came to 9 bases. Germline V gene data show CDR1 as KGHSH and CDR2 as LQKENI. This CDR3 region has 13 residues. This chain's CDR3 is CASSPDTEYGYTF. CDR3 DNA: TGTGCCAGCTCACCAGACACAGAATATGGCTACACCTTC.

This clonotype was seen repeatedly, ten times or more. The chain recombines TRBV20-1 with TRBJ1-5, with 7 bases matching TRBD1. V gave up 3 bases and J gave up 0 bases; unmatched junction bases: 14. The germline V gene has CDR1 DFQATT and CDR2 SNEGSKA (reference sequence). The CDR3 loop spans 18 amino acids. The CDR3 loop is CSARPAGTAYISNQPQHF. The CDR3 DNA reads TGCAGTGCTAGGCCAGCCGGGACAGCCTACATTAGCAATCAGCCCCAGCATTTT.

This clonotype was observed at least ten times. This rearrangement joins TRBV7-9 to TRBJ2-7, with TRBD2 identical over 13 bases. The ends lost 5 bases at V and 7 bases at J; junction bases unmatched: 5. Germline V lookup: CDR1 SEHNR, CDR2 FQNEAQ (reference sequence). This CDR3 is built from 14 residues. The CDR3 DNA reads TGTGCCAGCAGCCGGACTAGCGGGAGTCAAGAGCAGTACTTC. It is translated as CASSRTSGSQEQYF.

The V call is TRBV12-3 or TRBV12-4, the J call TRBJ2-5, with D possibly being TRBD1 (6 bases). V dropped 3 bases and J dropped 2 bases, with 13 bases sitting between them. This CDR3 contains 15 residues. This chain's CDR3 is CASSFFRGPQETQYF. CDR3 bases: TGTGCCAGCAGTTTTTTCAGGGGACCTCAAGAGACCCAGTACTTC.

This chain's CDR3 is CSARPGETQYF. Here the CDR3 DNA reads TGCAGTGCTAGGCCGGGGGAGACCCAGTACTTC. This chain joins TRBV20-1 and TRBJ2-5, with D possibly TRBD2 on 5 matching bases. The CDR3 is 11 residues long. Germline V gene sequence: CDR1 DFQATT, CDR2 SNEGSKA (reference sequence). The germline V and J ends were trimmed by 3 bases and 5 bases, with 7 bases remaining between them.

This clonotype was seen repeatedly, ten times or more. This chain uses TRBV12-3 or TRBV12-4 with TRBJ2-5, with no clear D. V lost 7 bases to trimming and J lost 5 bases, with 14 bases between them. This CDR3 is 13 amino acids long. The CDR3 loop reads CASTLPPGETQYF. In DNA form, the CDR3 reads TGTGCCAGCACCTTGCCCCCTGGGGAGACCCAGTACTTC.

This clonotype was found many times. The chain recombines TRBV7-2 with TRBJ2-7; D gene unclear. The V end lost 5 bases, the J end lost 4 bases, and 21 bases lay between the germline ends. Germline assignment: CDR1 SGHTA and CDR2 FQGNSA. This CDR3 spans 16 amino acids. The CDR3, as DNA: TGTGCCAGCAGCCCAAGGGTCGACCTCGACTTTTACGAGCAGTACTTC. Its translation: CASSPRVDLDFYEQYF. Filled out from reference TRBV7-2 and TRBJ2-7, the complete variable domain reads GAGVSQSPSNKVTEKGKDVELRCDPISGHTALYWYRQSLGQGLEFLIYFQGNSAPDKSGLPSDRFSAERTGGSVSTLTIQRTQQEDSAVYLCASSPRVDLDFYEQYFGPGTRLTVT.